This T cell receptor (beta chain) came from a study of vaccination effects on CD4 cells after COVID-19 (dated 2022 in TCRdb). The study in broad terms: Across the study, the median time from the second dose to post-vaccine sampling was 72 days (range 14 to 241). Altogether, 10 COVID-19 convalescent patients and several SARS-CoV-2-naive healthy vaccine recipients made up the full study. The Oncomine TCR Beta short-read assay on an Illumina iSeq 100 was used to sequence cultures from other donors in the study. SARS-CoV-2 spike-specific CD4+ TCR repertoires were compared before and after mRNA vaccination in COVID-19 convalescent patients and in infection-naive vaccine recipients. Findings and caveats that apply to the study as a whole: The study was limited by a small number of convalescent patients, and early post-infection timepoints were lacking. Marked clonal contraction was observed in both infection-induced and vaccine-induced clones at late post-vaccination timepoints, consistent with waning T cell responses. Among healthy vaccine recipients, nearly all vaccine-induced clones were SARS-CoV-2 mono-reactive, and only 1 of 255 was cross-reactive with common cold coronaviruses.

To identify antigen-specific CD4+ T cell clonotypes by their expansion, the ViraFEST assay first stimulated PBMC with viral peptide pools and then applied TCR sequencing. After approximately 11 days of culture, CD4+ T cells were isolated with the EasySep CD4+ T cell isolation kit. Each participant received two doses of an mRNA SARS-CoV-2 vaccine, either BNT162b2 or mRNA-1273. Healthy vaccine recipients had no prior SARS-CoV-2 infection, confirmed by negative nucleocapsid antibodies before and after vaccination. Two million PBMC per well were cultured in IMDM with about 5.1% human AB serum, roughly 10 IU/ml IL-2 and gentamicin, plus 10 ug/ml peptides. On days 3 and 7, half of the culture medium was replaced with fresh IL-2-containing medium. Unless noted otherwise, every peptide stimulation condition was cultured in triplicate wells. PBMC were separated from whole blood using Ficoll-Paque Plus gradient centrifugation and were then either cryopreserved at -140C or used fresh. The overlapping peptide pools covered the spike proteins of SARS-CoV-2 and of the common cold coronaviruses HCoV-NL63, HCoV-OC43 and HCoV-229E. The QIAamp micro DNA kit was used to extract genomic DNA from the cultured CD4+ T cells.

A word on this clone: It has no known antigen specificity. Base-call qualities are not available, and no considerably larger clone is one nucleotide away.

The library relied on the immunoSEQ multiplex PCR assay. DNA from the cultured and isolated CD4+ T cells underwent TCR beta CDR3 sequencing. Per the authors' processing: The analysis removed non-productive TCR sequences, trimmed reads to the CDR3 region, and retained only CDR3s that were 7 or more amino acids long. The MANAFEST web app was used to identify antigen-specific clonotypes by comparing expansion in peptide wells with expansion in reference cultures. To be called positive, a clone needed expansion at FDR<0.05 compared with the reference and with all other wells, an odds ratio greater than 5, and a frequency greater than 0.1% in two replicate wells. A clonotype was called cross-reactive if it was significantly expanded both in SARS-CoV-2 spike wells and in at least one common cold coronavirus spike condition. Levenshtein distance calculated with the stringdist R package was used to assess CDR3 similarity, and unrooted trees were constructed with ape in R 3.6.1. The table comes from immuneACCESS by way of TCRdb, which keeps in-frame sequences with V and J called. Part of the clones is missing from these tables; in studies checked, under half for an unresolved V gene and the rest for unknown reasons. The V and J calls and clone size come from that table; D and trimming were worked out from the DNA. The sample includes about 33,000 clones, with roughly four fifths observed a single time. The biggest ten clones account for roughly 1.6% of the sample.

V is cut by 5 bases and J by 2 bases, and the space between the germline ends is 9 bases. In the germline V gene (reference sequence), CDR1 corresponds to LGHDT and CDR2 to YNNKEL. The CDR3 covers 14 residues, taking in both the cysteine and the phenylalanine. The kept DNA is CDR3 alone, 42 bases in frame from the first base. The source of this sequence is a human donor who received a COVID-19 vaccine. Some clones in this sample may be carry-over from other donors' samples. The source material was CD4+ T cells from PBMCs cultured with HCoV-NL63 spike peptides, sampled after COVID-19 vaccination. The cell subset or site label for this specimen denotes: HCoV-NL63 spike overlapping peptide pool stimulation. Here the chain combines TRBV3-1 (or the pseudogene TRBV3-2) and TRBJ1-4; the D gene assignment is ambiguous. The CDR3 reads CASSSRVTNEKLFF. Read as DNA, the sequence is TGTGCCAGCAGCTCGAGGGTCACTAATGAAAAACTGTTTTTT.